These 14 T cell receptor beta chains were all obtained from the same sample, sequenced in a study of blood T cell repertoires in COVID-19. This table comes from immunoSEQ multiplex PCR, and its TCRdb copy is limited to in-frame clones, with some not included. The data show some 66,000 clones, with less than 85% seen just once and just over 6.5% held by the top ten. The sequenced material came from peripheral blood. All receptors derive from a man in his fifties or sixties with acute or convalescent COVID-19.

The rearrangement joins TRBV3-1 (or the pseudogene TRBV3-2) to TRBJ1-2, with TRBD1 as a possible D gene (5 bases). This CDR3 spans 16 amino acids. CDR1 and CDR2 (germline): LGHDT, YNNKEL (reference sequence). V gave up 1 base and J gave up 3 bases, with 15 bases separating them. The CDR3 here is CASSQAGRGADYGYTF. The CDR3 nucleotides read TGTGCCAGCAGCCAAGCGGGTCGCGGGGCGGACTATGGCTACACCTTC.

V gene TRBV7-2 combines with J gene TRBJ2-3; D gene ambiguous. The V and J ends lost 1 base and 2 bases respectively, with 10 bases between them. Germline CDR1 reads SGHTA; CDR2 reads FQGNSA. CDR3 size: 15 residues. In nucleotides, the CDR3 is TGTGCCAGCAGCTTAGATGGTCTATCCACAGATACGCAGTATTTT. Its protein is CASSLDGLSTDTQYF.

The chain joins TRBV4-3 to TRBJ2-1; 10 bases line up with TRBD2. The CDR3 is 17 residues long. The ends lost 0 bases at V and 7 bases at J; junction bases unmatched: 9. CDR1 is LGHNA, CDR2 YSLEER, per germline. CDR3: CASSQDRLAGGENEQFF. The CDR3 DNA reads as TGCGCCAGCAGCCAAGATCGGTTAGCGGGGGGCGAAAATGAGCAGTTCTTC.

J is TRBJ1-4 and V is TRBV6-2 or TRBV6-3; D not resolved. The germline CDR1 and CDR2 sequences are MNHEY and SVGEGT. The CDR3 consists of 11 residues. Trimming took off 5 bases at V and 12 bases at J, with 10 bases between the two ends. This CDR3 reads CASSGPGELFF. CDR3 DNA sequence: TGTGCCAGCAGTGGCCCCGGGGAACTGTTTTTT.

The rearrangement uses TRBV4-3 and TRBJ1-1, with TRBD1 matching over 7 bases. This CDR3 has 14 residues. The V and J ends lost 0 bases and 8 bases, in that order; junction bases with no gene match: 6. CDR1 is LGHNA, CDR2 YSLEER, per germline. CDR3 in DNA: TGCGCCAGCAGCCAAGACTTCTGGGACAGCGAAGCTTTCTTT. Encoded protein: CASSQDFWDSEAFF.

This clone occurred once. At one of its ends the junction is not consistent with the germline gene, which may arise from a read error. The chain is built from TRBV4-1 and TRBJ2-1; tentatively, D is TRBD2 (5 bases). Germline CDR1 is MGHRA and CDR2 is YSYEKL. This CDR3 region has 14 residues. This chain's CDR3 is CASSQTGSYNEQFF. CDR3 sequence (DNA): TGCGCCAGCAGCCAAACGGGATCCTATAATGAGCAGTTCTTC.

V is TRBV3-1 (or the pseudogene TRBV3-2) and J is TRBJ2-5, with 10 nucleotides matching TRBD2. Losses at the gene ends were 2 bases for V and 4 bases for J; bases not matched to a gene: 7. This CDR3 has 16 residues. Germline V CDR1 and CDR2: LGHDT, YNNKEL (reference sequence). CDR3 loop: CASSQPGAGGPETQYF. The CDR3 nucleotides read TGTGCCAGCAGCCAACCCGGAGCGGGGGGGCCAGAGACCCAGTACTTC.

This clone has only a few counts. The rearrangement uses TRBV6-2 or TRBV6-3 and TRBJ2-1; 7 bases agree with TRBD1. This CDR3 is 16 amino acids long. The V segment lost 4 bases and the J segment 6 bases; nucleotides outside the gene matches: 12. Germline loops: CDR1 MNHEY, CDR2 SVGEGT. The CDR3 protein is CASSSQLMTGRNEQFF. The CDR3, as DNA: TGTGCCAGCAGTTCCCAACTCATGACAGGGCGCAATGAGCAGTTCTTC.

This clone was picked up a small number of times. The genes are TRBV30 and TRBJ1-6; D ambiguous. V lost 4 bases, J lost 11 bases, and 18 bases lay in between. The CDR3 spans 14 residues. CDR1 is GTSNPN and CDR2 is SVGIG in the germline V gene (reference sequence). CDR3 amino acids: CAWNTRGSGTPLHF. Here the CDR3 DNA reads TGTGCCTGGAATACCCGAGGTTCGGGGACACCCCTCCACTTT.

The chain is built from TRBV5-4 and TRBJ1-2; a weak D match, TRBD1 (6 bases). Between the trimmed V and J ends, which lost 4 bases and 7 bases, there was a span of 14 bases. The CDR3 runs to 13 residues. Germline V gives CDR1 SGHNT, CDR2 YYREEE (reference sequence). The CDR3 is CASSAGQTSGYTF. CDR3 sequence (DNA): TGTGCCAGCAGCGCAGGACAGACCTCTGGCTACACCTTC.

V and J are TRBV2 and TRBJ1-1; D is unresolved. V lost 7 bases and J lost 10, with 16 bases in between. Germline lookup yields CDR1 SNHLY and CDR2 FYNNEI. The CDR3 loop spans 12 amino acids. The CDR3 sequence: CASKIMESPAFF. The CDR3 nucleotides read TGTGCCAGCAAAATTATGGAGTCTCCAGCTTTCTTT.

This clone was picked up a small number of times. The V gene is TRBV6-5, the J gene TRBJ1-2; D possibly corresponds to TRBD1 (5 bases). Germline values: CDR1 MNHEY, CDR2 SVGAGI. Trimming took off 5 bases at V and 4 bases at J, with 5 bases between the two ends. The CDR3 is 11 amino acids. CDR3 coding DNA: TGTGCCAGCAGTCAGGGCTATGGCTACACCTTC. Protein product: CASSQGYGYTF.

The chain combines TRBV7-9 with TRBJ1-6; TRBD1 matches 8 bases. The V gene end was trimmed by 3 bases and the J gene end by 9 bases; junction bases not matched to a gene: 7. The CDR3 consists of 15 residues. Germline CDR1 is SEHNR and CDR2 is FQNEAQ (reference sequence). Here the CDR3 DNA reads TGTGCCAGCAGCTTGGCAGGGGGCAGGGGTTCACCCCTCCACTTT. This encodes CASSLAGGRGSPLHF. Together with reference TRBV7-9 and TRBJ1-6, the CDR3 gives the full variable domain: DTGVSQNPRHKITKRGQNVTFRCDPISEHNRLYWYRQTLGQGPEFLTYFQNEAQLEKSRLLSDRFSAERPKGSFSTLEIQRTEQGDSAMYLCASSLAGGRGSPLHFGNGTRLTVT.

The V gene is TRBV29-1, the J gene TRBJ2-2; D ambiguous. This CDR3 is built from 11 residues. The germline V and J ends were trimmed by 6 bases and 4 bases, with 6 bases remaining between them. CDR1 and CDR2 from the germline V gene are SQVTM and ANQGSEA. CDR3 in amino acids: CSVAVTGELFF. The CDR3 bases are TGCAGCGTCGCAGTCACCGGGGAGCTGTTTTTT.